What follows is one T cell receptor beta chain and its context. The sample originates from a study of blood T cell repertoires in COVID-19. Study background: Specimens from acute and convalescent COVID-19 originated in the United States, Italy and Spain. In each case, the material was cDNA or gDNA derived from T cells, B-cell-depleted T cells, or PBMCs.

Original handling: By means of reference gene primer amplification, nucleated cell counts were estimated. The method was immunoSEQ multiplex PCR; TCRdb's version includes in-frame clones alone and lacks a portion of them. From that table come the V and J calls and clone size; the DNA was used to work out D and trimming. Among about 280,000 clones listed, under 90% were seen once. V was pared by 3 bases and J by 9 bases, with 15 bases of the junction left unmatched. Germline V gene lookup returns CDR1 SGDLS and CDR2 YYNGEE. The CDR3 has 17 residues. V gene TRBV9 combines with J gene TRBJ2-1; TRBD2 matches 10 bases. The material sequenced was peripheral blood. This TCR was sampled from a woman between 45 and 65 years old who had recovered from COVID-19. CDR3 sequence (DNA): TGTGCCAGCAGCGGCGCGGGGGGAGCGGGAGGGGACGCTGAGCAGTTCTTC. Translating it yields CASSGAGGAGGDAEQFF.